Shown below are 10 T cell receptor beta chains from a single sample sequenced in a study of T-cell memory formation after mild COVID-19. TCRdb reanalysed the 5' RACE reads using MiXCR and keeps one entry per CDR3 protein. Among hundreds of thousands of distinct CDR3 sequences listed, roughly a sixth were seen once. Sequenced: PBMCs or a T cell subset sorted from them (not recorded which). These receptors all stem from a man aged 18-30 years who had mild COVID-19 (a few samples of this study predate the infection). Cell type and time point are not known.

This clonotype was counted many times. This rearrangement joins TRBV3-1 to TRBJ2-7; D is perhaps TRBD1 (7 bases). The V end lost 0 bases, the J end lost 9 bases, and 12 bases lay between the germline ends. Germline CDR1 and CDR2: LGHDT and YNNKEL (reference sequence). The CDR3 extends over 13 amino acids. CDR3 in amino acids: CASSQEQGRGQYF. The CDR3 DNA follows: TGTGCCAGCAGCCAAGAACAGGGGCGGGGGCAGTACTTC.

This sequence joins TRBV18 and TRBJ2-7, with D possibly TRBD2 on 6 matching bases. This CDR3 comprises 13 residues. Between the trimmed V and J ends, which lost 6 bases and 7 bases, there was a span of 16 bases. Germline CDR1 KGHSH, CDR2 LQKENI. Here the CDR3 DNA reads TGTGCCAGCTCCCCTCTCGGGGGAGGAGAGCAGTACGTC. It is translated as CASSPLGGGEQYV.

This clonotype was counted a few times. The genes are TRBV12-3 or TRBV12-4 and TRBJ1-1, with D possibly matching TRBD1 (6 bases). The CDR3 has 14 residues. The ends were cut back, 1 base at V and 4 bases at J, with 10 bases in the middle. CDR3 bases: TGTGCCAGCAGTTTAGAGGGGGGGCTCACTGAAGCTTTCTTT. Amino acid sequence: CASSLEGGLTEAFF.

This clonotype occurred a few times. As DNA, the CDR3 is TGCAGTGCTAGATCGGCGGGCGAGACCCAGTACTTC. Amino acid sequence: CSARSAGETQYF. This sequence joins TRBV20-1 and TRBJ2-5; D is perhaps TRBD2 (5 bases). V dropped 2 bases and J dropped 5 bases, with 9 bases sitting between them. The CDR3 has 12 residues. In germline, CDR1 is DFQATT, CDR2 SNEGSKA (reference sequence).

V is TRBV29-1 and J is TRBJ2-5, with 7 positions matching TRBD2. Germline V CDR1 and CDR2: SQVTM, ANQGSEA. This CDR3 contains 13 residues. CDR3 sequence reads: CSKVEGGTETQYF. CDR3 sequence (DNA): TGCAGTAAAGTGGAGGGAGGGACGGAGACCCAGTACTTC. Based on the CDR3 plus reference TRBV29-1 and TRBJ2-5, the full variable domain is SAVISQKPSRDICQRGTSLTIQCQVDSQVTMMFWYRQQPGQSLTLIATANQGSEATYESGFVIDKFPISRPNLTFSTLTVSNMSPEDSSIYLCSKVEGGTETQYFGPGTRLLVL.

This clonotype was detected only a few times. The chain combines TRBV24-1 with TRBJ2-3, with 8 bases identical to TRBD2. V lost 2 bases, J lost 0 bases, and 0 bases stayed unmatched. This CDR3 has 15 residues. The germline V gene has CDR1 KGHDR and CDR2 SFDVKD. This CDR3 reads CATSDSGGSTDTQYF. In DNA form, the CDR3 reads TGTGCCACCAGTGATTCGGGGGGGAGCACAGATACGCAGTATTTT.

The CDR3 coding sequence is TGTGCCAGCAAGACAGGGAACACCGGGGAGCTGTTTTTT. Its translation is CASKTGNTGELFF. This chain connects TRBV7-9 to TRBJ2-2; possible D gene TRBD1, 6 bases. The V and J ends lost 7 bases and 1 base respectively, with 7 bases between them. Germline V lookup: CDR1 SEHNR, CDR2 FQNEAQ (reference sequence). The CDR3 totals 13 residues. Based on the CDR3 plus reference TRBV7-9 and TRBJ2-2, the full variable domain is DTGVSQNPRHKITKRGQNVTFRCDPISEHNRLYWYRQTLGQGPEFLTYFQNEAQLEKSRLLSDRFSAERPKGSFSTLEIQRTEQGDSAMYLCASKTGNTGELFFGEGSRLTVL.

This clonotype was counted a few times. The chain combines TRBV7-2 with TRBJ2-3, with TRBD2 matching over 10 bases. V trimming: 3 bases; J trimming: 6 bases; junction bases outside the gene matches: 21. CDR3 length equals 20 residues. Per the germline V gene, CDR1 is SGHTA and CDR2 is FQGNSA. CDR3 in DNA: TGTGCCAGCAGCTTCCCCAGTTCGACTAGCGGGTACTCCCGCGGGGATACGCAGTATTTT. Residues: CASSFPSSTSGYSRGDTQYF.

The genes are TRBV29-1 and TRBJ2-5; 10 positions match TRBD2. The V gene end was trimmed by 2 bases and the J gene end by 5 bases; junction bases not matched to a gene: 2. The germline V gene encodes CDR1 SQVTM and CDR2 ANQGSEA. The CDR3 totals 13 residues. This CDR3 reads CSVESGGAETQYF. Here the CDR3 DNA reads TGCAGCGTTGAAAGCGGGGGGGCTGAGACCCAGTACTTC.

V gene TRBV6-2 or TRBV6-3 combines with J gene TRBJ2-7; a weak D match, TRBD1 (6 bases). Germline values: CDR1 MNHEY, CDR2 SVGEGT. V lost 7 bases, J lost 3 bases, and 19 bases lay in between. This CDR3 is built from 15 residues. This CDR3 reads CASTRTITGIYEQYF. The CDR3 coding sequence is TGTGCCAGCACTAGAACGATTACAGGGATCTACGAGCAGTACTTC.